This passage covers 19 T cell receptor beta chains from one sample sequenced in a study of T cells in Graves' hyperthyroidism and ophthalmopathy. What was amplified from RNA transcripts were TCR beta CDR3 regions. HTBI primers were the set used in a first-round RT-PCR of the TCR CDR3. TCRdb independently ran MiXCR on the multiplex PCR reads; one entry per CDR3 protein. This table has 300,000 to 400,000 distinct CDR3 sequences, around a sixth appearing once. Sequencing used blood. These receptor sequences come from a woman between 50 and 59 years old with Graves' hyperthyroidism.

This clonotype has more than one count but fewer than ten. The chain combines TRBV9 with TRBJ1-2; no definite D call. This CDR3 spans 11 amino acids. Germline loops: CDR1 SGDLS, CDR2 YYNGEE. V lost 3 bases and J lost 6, with 6 bases in between. CDR3 in DNA: TGTGCCAGCAGCGGACTTGATGGCTACACCTTC. Its translation is CASSGLDGYTF.

The table lists this clonotype with a few counts. This sequence joins TRBV3-1 and TRBJ2-5; TRBD2 matches at 9 bases. This CDR3 contains 15 residues. CDR1 and CDR2 from the germline V gene are LGHDT and YNNKEL (reference sequence). V lost 8 bases, J lost 5 bases, and 12 bases stayed unmatched. This chain's CDR3 is CASRPIAGVVETQYF. The CDR3 nucleotides read TGTGCCAGCCGACCCATAGCGGGAGTTGTTGAGACCCAGTACTTC.

Ten or more counts support this clonotype. J is TRBJ2-3 and V is TRBV6-1; D possibly corresponds to TRBD2 (6 bases). Per the germline V gene, CDR1 is MNHNS and CDR2 is SASEGT. The CDR3 extends over 16 amino acids. Trimming stripped 7 bases from V and 4 bases from J, with 21 bases between. In DNA, the CDR3 is TGTGCCAGCACCCCGTCTATTCGACTAGTAGCAGATACGCAGTATTTT. This codes for CASTPSIRLVADTQYF.

The sample holds a few counts of this clonotype. The chain carries TRBV4-1 and TRBJ1-3; no reliable D call. Trimming shortened V by 3 bases and J by 7 bases, and 10 bases separated the two germline ends. The CDR3 has 13 amino acids. CDR1 is MGHRA, CDR2 YSYEKL, per germline. This chain's CDR3 is CASSHSFGNTIYF. As DNA, the CDR3 is TGCGCCAGCAGCCATTCCTTTGGTAACACCATATATTTT.

The chain uses TRBV29-1 and TRBJ2-7; D is perhaps TRBD1 (5 bases). V lost 1 base to trimming and J lost 0 bases, with 10 bases between them. Germline CDR1 reads SQVTM; CDR2 reads ANQGSEA. The CDR3 spans 14 residues. DNA of the CDR3: TGCAGCGTTGAAGGACAGTTCAGCTCCTACGAGCAGTACTTC. Its translation is CSVEGQFSSYEQYF.

This clonotype was found many times. This rearrangement joins TRBV2 to TRBJ1-2, with D unresolved. V was clipped by 5 bases and J by 6 bases, with 22 bases between them. Per the germline V gene, CDR1 is SNHLY and CDR2 is FYNNEI. The CDR3 is made up of 16 amino acids. CDR3 nucleotide sequence: TGTGCCAGCAGTTACTTAGACCAGACGTCTTCTAATGGCTACACCTTC. Translating it yields CASSYLDQTSSNGYTF.

In its sample, this clonotype was seen many times. J is TRBJ2-2 and V is TRBV5-8, with 10 bases lining up with TRBD1. This CDR3 is 17 amino acids long. Germline V gives CDR1 SGHTS, CDR2 YDEGEE. V lost 5 bases to trimming and J lost 7 bases; unmatched junction nucleotides: 14. The CDR3 loop is CASRSASTGGLRGELFF. CDR3 in DNA: TGTGCCAGCAGGTCGGCCTCGACAGGGGGCTTGCGCGGGGAGCTGTTTTTT.

This rearrangement joins TRBV12-3 or TRBV12-4 to TRBJ2-5, with a tentative D call TRBD2 (6 bases). This CDR3 is built from 16 residues. V lost 0 bases and J lost 7, with 18 bases in between. This CDR3 is CASSLASGGAGGTQYF. In DNA form, the CDR3 reads TGTGCCAGCAGTTTAGCGTCTGGAGGGGCCGGAGGGACCCAGTACTTC.

On this clonotype: It is likely a read error, because the conserved phenylalanine at the end of the CDR3 is missing. The chain uses TRBV3-1 and TRBJ2-4, with D maybe TRBD2 (5 bases). CDR3 length: 14 amino acids. Germline V gene sequence: CDR1 LGHDT, CDR2 YNNKEL (reference sequence). The V end was cut by 0 bases, the J end by 7 bases, with 10 bases between. The CDR3 is CASSQETTPNIQYS. For the CDR3, the DNA is TGTGCCAGCAGCCAAGAGACTACACCGAACATTCAGTACTCC.

This clonotype came up many times. J is TRBJ2-5 and V is TRBV6-1, with 10 bases lining up with TRBD2. Germline V gives CDR1 MNHNS, CDR2 SASEGT. V lost 5 bases and J lost 5; bases outside the gene matches: 8. This CDR3 region has 15 residues. The CDR3 loop reads CASSSAGAGGETQYF. As DNA, the CDR3 is TGTGCCAGCAGTTCCGCCGGAGCGGGGGGGGAGACCCAGTACTTC.

The table lists this clonotype with a few counts. The chain couples TRBV7-9 to TRBJ1-4; D not resolved. The CDR3 consists of 14 residues. Deletions cut 5 bases from V and 0 bases from J, with 7 bases between. The germline CDR1 and CDR2 sequences are SEHNR and FQNEAQ (reference sequence). This chain's CDR3 is CASSRVSTNEKLFF. The CDR3, as DNA: TGTGCCAGCAGCCGAGTCTCAACTAATGAAAAACTGTTTTTT.

CDR3 nucleotide sequence: TGTGCCAGCTCACGAGGACTAGCGGGAAGGAGCTCCTACAATGAGCAGTTCTTC. This codes for CASSRGLAGRSSYNEQFF. The V gene is TRBV18, the J gene TRBJ2-1; 12 nucleotides agree with TRBD2. CDR1 KGHSH and CDR2 LQKENI come from the germline V gene. Germline trimming cut 4 bases from V and 0 bases from J; bases unmatched to any gene: 7. There are 18 residues in the CDR3. The variable domain in full, completed from reference TRBV18 and TRBJ2-1, reads NAGVMQNPRHLVRRRGQEARLRCSPMKGHSHVYWYRQLPEEGLKFMVYLQKENIIDESGMPKERFSAEFPKEGPSILRIQQVVRGDSAAYFCASSRGLAGRSSYNEQFFGPGTRLTVL.

This clonotype was detected only a few times. The gene calls are TRBV6-1 and TRBJ2-2; 9 nucleotides align to TRBD1. The CDR3 has 14 amino acids. CDR1 and CDR2 from the germline V gene are MNHNS and SASEGT. The V segment lost 9 bases and the J segment 7 bases; nucleotides outside the gene matches: 9. In nucleotides, the CDR3 is TGTGCCAGTACCGGGACAGGGAATTTCGGGGAGCTGTTTTTT. Protein: CASTGTGNFGELFF.

This clonotype was seen more than once but under ten times. This chain connects TRBV6-4 to TRBJ2-7; a possible D gene is TRBD2 (5 bases). CDR3 length: 17 amino acids. CDR1 and CDR2 from the germline V gene are MRHNA and SNTAGT. V was trimmed by 2 bases and J by 3 bases, leaving 20 bases between them. This chain's CDR3 is CASSDPPRGRPYYEQYV. The CDR3 bases are TGTGCCAGCAGTGACCCTCCTCGGGGTCGGCCCTACTACGAGCAGTACGTC.

This sequence joins TRBV9 and TRBJ1-1; 8 bases line up with TRBD1. CDR1 is SGDLS and CDR2 is YYNGEE in the germline V gene. V gave up 2 bases and J gave up 0 bases; unmatched junction bases: 0. This CDR3 region has 14 residues. The CDR3: CASSVTGVNTEAFF. CDR3 nucleotides: TGTGCCAGCAGCGTGACAGGGGTGAACACTGAAGCTTTCTTT.

The chain is built from TRBV4-1 and TRBJ2-1; maybe TRBD2 (7 bases). Trimming took 4 bases from V and 7 from J, leaving 20 bases between them. This CDR3 is 16 amino acids long. Germline V gives CDR1 MGHRA, CDR2 YSYEKL. For the CDR3, the DNA is TGCGCCAGCAGCCTAATATTGGGGGGGGCCCCAAATGAGCAGTTCTTC. Residues: CASSLILGGAPNEQFF.

The chain has TRBV5-1 and TRBJ1-2, with D possibly being TRBD1 (5 bases). The CDR3 loop spans 16 amino acids. Germline assignment: CDR1 SGHRS and CDR2 YFSETQ. V was clipped by 0 bases and J by 0 bases, with 12 bases between them. DNA of the CDR3: TGCGCCAGCAGCTTGGCCCCGGTGGGGGCTAACTATGGCTACACCTTC. It is translated as CASSLAPVGANYGYTF.

This clonotype occurred a few times. The chain recombines TRBV9 with TRBJ2-5; 8 bases align to TRBD2. The CDR3 spans 17 residues. V gave up 1 base and J gave up 4 bases; unmatched junction bases: 12. Germline CDR1 is SGDLS and CDR2 is YYNGEE. CDR3 residues: CASSVSSGLAGRETQYF. CDR3 bases: TGTGCCAGCAGCGTATCGTCGGGGTTAGCGGGGAGAGAGACCCAGTACTTC. Variable domain in full (rest from reference TRBV9 and TRBJ2-5): DSGVTQTPKHLITATGQRVTLRCSPRSGDLSVYWYQQSLDQGLQFLIQYYNGEERAKGNILERFSAQQFPDLHSELNLSSLELGDSALYFCASSVSSGLAGRETQYFGPGTRLLVL.

This chain joins TRBV4-1 and TRBJ1-2; weak D call: TRBD1 (6 bases). The CDR3 runs to 13 residues. V was shortened by 2 bases and J by 8 bases, with 12 bases between the two germline ends. Germline assignment: CDR1 MGHRA and CDR2 YSYEKL. Here the CDR3 reads CASSQTQGTGYTF. CDR3 in DNA: TGCGCCAGCAGCCAAACACAGGGTACCGGCTACACCTTC.